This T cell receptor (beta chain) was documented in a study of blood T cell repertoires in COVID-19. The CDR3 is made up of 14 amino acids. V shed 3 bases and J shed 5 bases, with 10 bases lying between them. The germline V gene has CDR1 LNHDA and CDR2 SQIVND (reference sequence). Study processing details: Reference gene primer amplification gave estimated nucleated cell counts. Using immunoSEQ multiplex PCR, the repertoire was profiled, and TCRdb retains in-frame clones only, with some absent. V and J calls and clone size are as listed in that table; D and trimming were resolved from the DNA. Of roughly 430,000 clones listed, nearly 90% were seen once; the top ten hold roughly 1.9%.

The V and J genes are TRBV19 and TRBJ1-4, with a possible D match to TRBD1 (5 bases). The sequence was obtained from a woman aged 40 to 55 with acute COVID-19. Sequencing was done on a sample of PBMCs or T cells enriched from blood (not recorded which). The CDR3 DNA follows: TGTGCCAGTAGTATTCAGGGCGAGAATGAAAAACTGTTTTTT. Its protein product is CASSIQGENEKLFF.